Shown below are 9 T cell receptor beta chains from a single sample sequenced in a study of cytomegalovirus exposure and HLA in healthy donors. Measured with immunoSEQ multiplex PCR; TCRdb has only the in-frame clones, and not every one. The sample holds about 170,000 clones; roughly 96% are singletons and the top ten take 0.89%. Sample: PBMCs. These receptors were collected from a woman between 18 and 29 years old in good health and CMV-seronegative.

This chain uses TRBV9 with TRBJ2-5, with 8 bases fitting TRBD1. Looked up from germline, CDR1 is SGDLS and CDR2 is YYNGEE. V lost 1 base, J lost 1 base, and 3 bases stayed unmatched. The length of the CDR3 is 15 residues. CDR3: CASSVRQGPQETQYF. CDR3 DNA: TGTGCCAGCAGCGTACGACAGGGGCCCCAAGAGACCCAGTACTTC.

The genes are TRBV18 and TRBJ1-3; D gene unclear. V shed 2 bases and J shed 4 bases, with 12 bases lying between them. Germline CDR1 reads KGHSH; CDR2 reads LQKENI. The CDR3 runs to 15 residues. CDR3 protein: CASSPSTASGNTIYF. CDR3 DNA sequence: TGTGCCAGCTCACCATCAACAGCTTCAGGAAACACCATATATTTT.

The genes are TRBV6-5 and TRBJ1-2; no clear D gene. The CDR3 loop spans 14 amino acids. V was clipped by 2 bases and J by 8 bases, with 15 bases between them. The germline CDR1 and CDR2 sequences are MNHEY and SVGAGI. The CDR3: CASSYELTSYGYTF. In DNA, the CDR3 is TGTGCCAGCAGTTACGAGCTAACCTCGTACGGCTACACCTTC.

The V and J genes are TRBV4-3 and TRBJ1-6; possibly TRBD1 for D (6 bases). Germline V CDR1 and CDR2: LGHNA, YSLEER. V gave up 4 bases and J gave up 10 bases, with 17 bases separating them. This CDR3 has 15 amino acids. The CDR3 protein is CASSPRGGIGSPLHF. In DNA form, the CDR3 reads TGCGCCAGCAGCCCAAGGGGGGGGATAGGGTCACCCCTCCACTTT.

This chain links TRBV6-1 with TRBJ1-3; D may be TRBD1 (6 bases). The CDR3 covers 16 residues. V was clipped by 1 base and J by 3 bases, with 13 bases between them. Per the germline V gene, CDR1 is MNHNS and CDR2 is SASEGT. The CDR3 is CASSEVGGAFGNTIYF. As DNA, the CDR3 is TGTGCCAGCAGTGAAGTCGGGGGGGCTTTTGGAAACACCATATATTTT.

The CDR3 coding sequence is TGTGCCAGTAGTAGGGCGTCTGAAGCTTTCTTT. Translated: CASSRASEAFF. The rearrangement uses TRBV19 and TRBJ1-1; D not certain. V lost 4 bases and J lost 6, with 6 bases in between. This CDR3 is built from 11 residues. Germline V lookup: CDR1 LNHDA, CDR2 SQIVND (reference sequence).

The CDR3, as DNA: TGTGCCAGCTCGGGCGGGGGGGCGAAGCCCGGGGAGCTGTTTTTT. Translating gives CASSGGGAKPGELFF. This chain connects TRBV9 to TRBJ2-2; 9 positions match TRBD2. CDR1 SGDLS and CDR2 YYNGEE come from the germline V gene. V dropped 7 bases and J dropped 6; count of bases not matched to a gene: 10. This CDR3 spans 15 amino acids.

The chain is built from TRBV4-1 and TRBJ1-5; 9 bases agree with TRBD1. The length of the CDR3 is 16 residues. Trimming cost V 3 bases and J 0 bases; bases outside gene matches: 3. Germline loops: CDR1 MGHRA, CDR2 YSYEKL. The CDR3 DNA follows: TGCGCCAGCAGCCATACAGGGGGCCCTAGCAATCAGCCCCAGCATTTT. Encoded protein: CASSHTGGPSNQPQHF.

V gene TRBV11-3 combines with J gene TRBJ2-1; 9 bases line up with TRBD1. The germline gives CDR1 SGHNT, CDR2 YENEEA. This CDR3 contains 15 residues. V lost 0 bases, J lost 10 bases, and 7 bases stayed unmatched. CDR3 sequence: CASSLEGRQGGEQFF. CDR3 nucleotides: TGTGCCAGCAGCTTAGAAGGGCGACAGGGGGGCGAGCAGTTCTTC.